One sample yielded the 17 T cell receptor beta chains listed below, sequenced in a study of radiation and T cells in renal cell carcinoma. Documented time point: blood 2 weeks post-SBRT. Treatment indicated: 15 Gy SBRT to primary tumor, nephrectomy 4 weeks later. Method: immunoSEQ multiplex PCR; TCRdb's copy keeps in-frame clones and lacks some. The table includes 100,000 to 150,000 clones, roughly 91% detected once. The material sequenced was blood, taken from a patient whose treatment included radiotherapy and nephrectomy. The source is a woman aged 70-85 years with renal cell carcinoma.

The genes are TRBV7-8 and TRBJ2-1, with TRBD1 identical over 7 bases. With V trimmed by 1 base and J by 2 bases, 2 bases remained unmatched. CDR3 length equals 15 residues. Germline V lookup: CDR1 SGHVS, CDR2 FQNEAQ. The CDR3 protein is CASSLGRGTYNEQFF. CDR3 coding DNA: TGTGCCAGCAGCTTAGGCAGGGGGACCTACAATGAGCAGTTCTTC. Full variable domain (missing parts from reference TRBV7-8 and TRBJ2-1): GAGVSQSPRYKVAKRGQDVALRCDPISGHVSLFWYQQALGQGPEFLTYFQNEAQLDKSGLPSDRFFAERPEGSVSTLKIQRTQQEDSAVYLCASSLGRGTYNEQFFGPGTRLTVL.

V and J are TRBV6-6 and TRBJ1-5, with 11 bases lining up with TRBD1. Germline V gene lookup returns CDR1 MNHNY and CDR2 SVGAGI (reference sequence). After removal of 1 base from V and 14 bases from J, the junction contained 1 base not matched to a gene. The CDR3 sequence is 12 residues long. The CDR3 coding sequence is TGTGCCAGCAGTTACTTGGGACAGGGGGAGCATTTT. Its protein is CASSYLGQGEHF.

V usage is TRBV6-5 and J usage is TRBJ1-2, with a tentative D call TRBD1 (5 bases). Per germline, CDR1 MNHEY and CDR2 SVGAGI. This CDR3 has 13 amino acids. The V and J ends lost 3 bases and 3 bases respectively, with 8 bases between them. DNA of the CDR3: TGTGCCAGCAGTTATACACAGGACTATGGCTACACCTTC. Translated, it gives CASSYTQDYGYTF.

This clone was seen a handful of times. The genes are TRBV19 and TRBJ1-1; perhaps TRBD1 as D (5 bases). Trimming stripped 7 bases from V and 0 bases from J, with 15 bases between. CDR1 LNHDA and CDR2 SQIVND come from the germline V gene (reference sequence). The CDR3 is 15 amino acids. The CDR3 spells CASTSFGGLNTEAFF. The CDR3, as DNA: TGTGCCAGTACCTCCTTTGGGGGATTGAACACTGAAGCTTTCTTT. Supplemented by reference TRBV19 and TRBJ1-1, the full variable domain reads DGGITQSPKYLFRKEGQNVTLSCEQNLNHDAMYWYRQDPGQGLRLIYYSQIVNDFQKGDIAEGYSVSREKKESFPLTVTSAQKNPTAFYLCASTSFGGLNTEAFFGQGTRLTVV.

This chain joins TRBV15 and TRBJ2-1; D may correspond to TRBD1 or TRBD2 (5 bases each). Trimming stripped 1 base from V and 6 bases from J, with 7 bases between. Germline-derived CDR1 and CDR2 are LNHNV and YYDKDF (reference sequence). The CDR3 runs 13 residues. CDR3 region: CATSRGGTNEQFF. DNA for the CDR3: TGTGCCACCAGCAGAGGAGGGACCAATGAGCAGTTCTTC.

V usage is TRBV30 and J usage is TRBJ2-1, with 9 bases identical to TRBD2. After removal of 2 bases from V and 5 bases from J, the junction contained 7 bases not matched to a gene. Per germline, CDR1 GTSNPN and CDR2 SVGIG (reference sequence). The CDR3 has 15 amino acids. The CDR3 DNA reads TGTGCCTGGAGTCGTCTAGCGGGGAAGGACAATGAGCAGTTCTTC. Translated, it gives CAWSRLAGKDNEQFF.

The rearrangement joins TRBV19 to TRBJ1-5; 7 bases map to TRBD1. Germline V gives CDR1 LNHDA, CDR2 SQIVND (reference sequence). This CDR3 comprises 16 residues. Trimming removed 6 bases from V and 2 bases from J; junction bases left unmatched: 10. CDR3 residues: CASSRDRVRGNQPQHF. The CDR3 region has the DNA TGTGCCAGTAGCCGAGACAGGGTGAGGGGCAATCAGCCCCAGCATTTT.

The genes are TRBV7-8 and TRBJ2-7; weak D call: TRBD1 (6 bases). CDR1 and CDR2 (germline): SGHVS, FQNEAQ. Trimming took off 3 bases at V and 4 bases at J, with 10 bases between the two ends. This CDR3 has 13 amino acids. CDR3 sequence (DNA): TGTGCCAGCAGCTTTGTACAGGGATACGAGCAGTACTTC. As protein: CASSFVQGYEQYF.

V and J are TRBV29-1 and TRBJ2-2, with a tentative D call TRBD2 (5 bases). The length of the CDR3 is 13 residues. Trimming stripped 0 bases from V and 5 bases from J, with 7 bases between. From germline, CDR1 is SQVTM and CDR2 ANQGSEA. CDR3 nucleotides: TGCAGCGTTGAAGATGAGGGAACCGGGGAGCTGTTTTTT. Translating gives CSVEDEGTGELFF.

The genes are TRBV10-3 and TRBJ1-1; D uncertain. V dropped 5 bases and J dropped 4 bases, with 14 bases sitting between them. Germline assignment: CDR1 ENHRY and CDR2 SYGVKD. This CDR3 has 14 residues. CDR3 loop: CAISLKEGSTEAFF. DNA of the CDR3: TGTGCCATCAGTCTTAAGGAAGGGAGCACTGAAGCTTTCTTT.

The chain has TRBV5-1 and TRBJ1-1; no clear D. The CDR3 extends over 16 amino acids. Germline values: CDR1 SGHRS, CDR2 YFSETQ. The ends were cut back, 0 bases at V and 1 base at J, with 13 bases in the middle. The CDR3 loop is CASSLAFQRRNTEAFF. The CDR3 DNA is TGCGCCAGCAGCTTGGCCTTTCAGAGAAGGAACACTGAAGCTTTCTTT. The variable domain in full, with the rest retrieved from reference TRBV5-1 and TRBJ1-1, is KAGVTQTPRYLIKTRGQQVTLSCSPISGHRSVSWYQQTPGQGLQFLFEYFSETQRNKGNFPGRFSGRQFSNSRSEMNVSTLELGDSALYLCASSLAFQRRNTEAFFGQGTRLTVV.

The chain has TRBV19 and TRBJ2-3; 7 positions agree with TRBD2. The CDR3 loop spans 15 amino acids. The germline CDR1 and CDR2 sequences are LNHDA and SQIVND (reference sequence). After removal of 7 bases from V and 1 base from J, the junction contained 8 bases not matched to a gene. CDR3 sequence reads: CASTVGRGRTDTQYF. As DNA, the CDR3 is TGTGCCAGTACCGTGGGGAGGGGCCGCACAGATACGCAGTATTTT.

The chain recombines TRBV2 with TRBJ2-6, with D maybe TRBD1 (6 bases). The CDR3 consists of 16 residues. CDR1 and CDR2 (germline): SNHLY, FYNNEI. With 7 bases removed from V and 4 bases from J, the gap between germline ends came to 17 bases. This chain's CDR3 is CASMDSLGSGANVLTF. CDR3 nucleotides: TGTGCCAGCATGGACAGCCTTGGATCGGGGGCCAACGTCCTGACTTTC.

The chain links TRBV11-2 to TRBJ2-1; D is uncertain. Germline lookup yields CDR1 SGHAT and CDR2 FQNNGV. V dropped 2 bases and J dropped 4 bases, with 9 bases sitting between them. The CDR3 is 14 residues long. The CDR3 DNA sequence: TGTGCCAGCAGCTTAATGTCTAGTTACAATGAGCAGTTCTTC. The encoded protein is CASSLMSSYNEQFF.

This clone was detected a few times. The V gene is TRBV15, the J gene TRBJ2-3; tentative D call: TRBD1 (5 bases). The CDR3 is 16 residues long. Germline V gives CDR1 LNHNV, CDR2 YYDKDF (reference sequence). V was shortened by 4 bases and J by 6 bases, with 20 bases between the two germline ends. CDR3 amino acids: CATSIRQSPRSDTQYF. The CDR3 DNA follows: TGTGCCACCAGCATAAGACAGAGCCCGAGGAGCGATACGCAGTATTTT.

The CDR3 DNA sequence: TGCAGCGTGACCTCCCCGGACAGGAGCTCCTACGAGCAGTACTTC. This codes for CSVTSPDRSSYEQYF. The rearrangement links TRBV29-1 to TRBJ2-7; 7 positions agree with TRBD1. There are 15 residues in the CDR3. Germline CDR1 is SQVTM and CDR2 is ANQGSEA. J gave up 0 bases and V 6 bases, and 11 bases lay outside the gene matches.

The V call is TRBV4-3, the J call TRBJ2-7, with D unclear. The CDR3 loop spans 14 amino acids. Deletions cut 0 bases from V and 2 bases from J, with 8 bases between. In germline, CDR1 is LGHNA, CDR2 YSLEER. Here the CDR3 reads CASSQDRGTYEQYF. Written as DNA, the CDR3 is TGCGCCAGCAGCCAAGACAGAGGTACCTACGAGCAGTACTTC.